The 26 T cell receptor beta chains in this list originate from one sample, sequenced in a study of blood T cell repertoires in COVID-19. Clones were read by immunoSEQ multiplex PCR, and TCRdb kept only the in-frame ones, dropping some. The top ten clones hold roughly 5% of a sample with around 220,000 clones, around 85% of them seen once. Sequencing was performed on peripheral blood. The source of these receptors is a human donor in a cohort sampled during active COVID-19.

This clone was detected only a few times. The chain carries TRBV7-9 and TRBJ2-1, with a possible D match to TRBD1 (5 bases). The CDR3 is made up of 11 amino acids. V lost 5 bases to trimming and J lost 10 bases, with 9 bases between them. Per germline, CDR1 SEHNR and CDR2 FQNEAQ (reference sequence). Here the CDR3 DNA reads TGTGCCAGCAGCAAGGGGTACGAGCAGTTCTTC. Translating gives CASSKGYEQFF.

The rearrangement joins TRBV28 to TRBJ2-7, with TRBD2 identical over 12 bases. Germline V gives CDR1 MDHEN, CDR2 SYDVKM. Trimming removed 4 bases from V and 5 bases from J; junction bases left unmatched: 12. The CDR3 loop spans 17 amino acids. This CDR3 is CASSSERLAGVINEQYF. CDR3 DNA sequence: TGTGCCAGCAGTTCCGAGCGACTAGCGGGAGTTATAAACGAGCAGTACTTC.

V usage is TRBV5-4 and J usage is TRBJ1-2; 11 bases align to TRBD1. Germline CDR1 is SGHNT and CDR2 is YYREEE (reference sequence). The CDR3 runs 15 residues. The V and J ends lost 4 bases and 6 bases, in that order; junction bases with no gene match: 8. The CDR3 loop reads CASSLRTGGANGYTF. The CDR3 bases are TGTGCCAGCAGCCTAAGGACAGGGGGCGCGAATGGCTACACCTTC.

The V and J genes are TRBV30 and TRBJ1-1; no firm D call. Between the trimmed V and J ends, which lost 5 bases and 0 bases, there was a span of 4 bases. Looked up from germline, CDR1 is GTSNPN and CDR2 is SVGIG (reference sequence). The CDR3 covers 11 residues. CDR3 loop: CAWGMNTEAFF. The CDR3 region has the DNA TGTGCCTGGGGCATGAACACTGAAGCTTTCTTT.

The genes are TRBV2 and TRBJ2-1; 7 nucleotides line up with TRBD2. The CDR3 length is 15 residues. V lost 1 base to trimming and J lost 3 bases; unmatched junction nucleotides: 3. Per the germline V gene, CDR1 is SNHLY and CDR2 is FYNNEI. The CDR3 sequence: CASSEGAGDYNEQFF. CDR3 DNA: TGTGCCAGCAGTGAAGGGGCGGGAGACTACAATGAGCAGTTCTTC.

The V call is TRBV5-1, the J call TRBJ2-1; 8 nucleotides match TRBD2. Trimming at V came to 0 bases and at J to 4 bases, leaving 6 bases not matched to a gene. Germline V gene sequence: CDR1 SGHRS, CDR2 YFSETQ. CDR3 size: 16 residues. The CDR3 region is CASSLAAGGRYNEQFF. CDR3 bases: TGCGCCAGCAGCTTGGCCGCGGGAGGAAGGTACAATGAGCAGTTCTTC.

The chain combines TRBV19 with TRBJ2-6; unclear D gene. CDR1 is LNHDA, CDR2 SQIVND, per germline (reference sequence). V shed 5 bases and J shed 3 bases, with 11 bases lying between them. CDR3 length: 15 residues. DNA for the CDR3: TGTGCCAGTAGTCCGCAGTCGATTGGGGCCAACGTCCTGACTTTC. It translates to CASSPQSIGANVLTF.

This CDR3 reads CAWSVEGDTEAFF. CDR3 bases: TGTGCCTGGAGTGTTGAGGGAGACACTGAAGCTTTCTTT. V and J are TRBV30 and TRBJ1-1; D remains ambiguous. The V gene's germline CDR1 is GTSNPN and CDR2 SVGIG (reference sequence). The CDR3 runs to 13 residues. V shed 0 bases and J shed 3 bases, with 8 bases lying between them.

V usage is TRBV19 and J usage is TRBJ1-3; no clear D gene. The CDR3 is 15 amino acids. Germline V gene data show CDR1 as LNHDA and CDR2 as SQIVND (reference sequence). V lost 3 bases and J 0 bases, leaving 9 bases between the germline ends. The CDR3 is CASSMGASSGNTIYF. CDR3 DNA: TGTGCCAGTAGTATGGGAGCGAGCTCTGGAAACACCATATATTTT.

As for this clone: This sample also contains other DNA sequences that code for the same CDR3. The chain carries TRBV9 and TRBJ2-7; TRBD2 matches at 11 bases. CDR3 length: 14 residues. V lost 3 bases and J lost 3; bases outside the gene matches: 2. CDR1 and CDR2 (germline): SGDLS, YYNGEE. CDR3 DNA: TGTGCCAGCAGCGAGGGGACTAGCGGCTACGAGCAGTACTTC. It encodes CASSEGTSGYEQYF. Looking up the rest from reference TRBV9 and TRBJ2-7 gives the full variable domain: DSGVTQTPKHLITATGQRVTLRCSPRSGDLSVYWYQQSLDQGLQFLIQYYNGEERAKGNILERFSAQQFPDLHSELNLSSLELGDSALYFCASSEGTSGYEQYFGPGTRLTVT.

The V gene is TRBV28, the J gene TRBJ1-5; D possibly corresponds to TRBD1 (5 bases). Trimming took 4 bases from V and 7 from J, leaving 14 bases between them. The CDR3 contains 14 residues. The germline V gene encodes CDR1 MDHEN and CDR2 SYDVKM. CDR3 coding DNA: TGTGCCAGCAGTTCCCGGGGGGGGTTCCAGCCCCAGCATTTT. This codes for CASSSRGGFQPQHF.

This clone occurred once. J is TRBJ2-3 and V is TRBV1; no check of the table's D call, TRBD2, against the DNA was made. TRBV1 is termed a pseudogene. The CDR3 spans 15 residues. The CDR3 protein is CTSSQGLASTDTQYF. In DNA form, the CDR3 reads TGCACCAGCAGCCAAGGACTAGCTAGCACAGATACGCAGTATTTT.

CDR3 nucleotides: TGTGCCAGCAGCCCGGGACTAGCGGGAGATCGTGAGCAGTACTTC. Its protein product is CASSPGLAGDREQYF. The chain combines TRBV9 with TRBJ2-7; TRBD2 aligns across 14 bases. CDR1 is SGDLS and CDR2 is YYNGEE in the germline V gene. CDR3 length equals 15 residues. J gave up 7 bases and V 4 bases, and 7 bases lay outside the gene matches.

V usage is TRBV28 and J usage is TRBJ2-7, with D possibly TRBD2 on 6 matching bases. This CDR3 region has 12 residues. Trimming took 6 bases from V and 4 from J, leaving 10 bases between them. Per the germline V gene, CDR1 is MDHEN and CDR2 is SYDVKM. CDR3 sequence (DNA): TGTGCCAGCAGGTCGGAGGGGTACGAGCAGTACTTC. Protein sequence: CASRSEGYEQYF.

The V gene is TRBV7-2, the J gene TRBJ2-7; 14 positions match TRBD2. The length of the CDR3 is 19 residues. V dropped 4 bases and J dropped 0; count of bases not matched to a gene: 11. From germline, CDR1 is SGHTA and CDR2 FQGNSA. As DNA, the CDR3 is TGTGCCAGCAGCTATTCCTCGGGACTAGCGGGAGCCACCTCCTACGAGCAGTACTTC. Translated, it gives CASSYSSGLAGATSYEQYF.

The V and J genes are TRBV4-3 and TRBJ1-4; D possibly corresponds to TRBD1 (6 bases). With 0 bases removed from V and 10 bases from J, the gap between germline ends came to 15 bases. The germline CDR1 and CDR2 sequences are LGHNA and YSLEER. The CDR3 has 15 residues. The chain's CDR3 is CASSQDWGTLGKLFF. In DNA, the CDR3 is TGCGCCAGCAGCCAAGATTGGGGGACATTAGGAAAACTGTTTTTT.

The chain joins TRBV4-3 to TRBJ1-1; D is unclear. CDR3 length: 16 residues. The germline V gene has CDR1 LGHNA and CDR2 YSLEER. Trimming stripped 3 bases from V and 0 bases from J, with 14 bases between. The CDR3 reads CASSQSYVLMNTEAFF. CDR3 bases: TGCGCCAGCAGCCAGTCCTATGTGCTCATGAACACTGAAGCTTTCTTT.

The CDR3 sequence is CASTPAGLAYEQYF. The CDR3 bases are TGTGCCAGCACCCCCGCAGGACTAGCTTACGAGCAGTACTTC. The rearrangement uses TRBV6-2 or TRBV6-3 and TRBJ2-7; 8 bases map to TRBD2. CDR1 and CDR2 (germline): MNHEY, SVGEGT. V trimming: 7 bases; J trimming: 4 bases; junction bases outside the gene matches: 9. The CDR3 has 14 amino acids.

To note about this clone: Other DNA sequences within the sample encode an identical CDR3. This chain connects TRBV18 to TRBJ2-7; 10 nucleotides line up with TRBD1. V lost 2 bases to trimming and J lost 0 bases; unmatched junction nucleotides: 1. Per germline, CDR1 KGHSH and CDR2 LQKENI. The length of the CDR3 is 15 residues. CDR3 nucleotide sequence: TGTGCCAGCTCACCAGGGACAGGGGTCTCCTACGAGCAGTACTTC. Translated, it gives CASSPGTGVSYEQYF.

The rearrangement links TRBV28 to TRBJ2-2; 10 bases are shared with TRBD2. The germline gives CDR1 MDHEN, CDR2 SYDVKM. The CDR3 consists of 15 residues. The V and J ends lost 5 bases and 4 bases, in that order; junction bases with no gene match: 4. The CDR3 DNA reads TGTGCCAGCAGTAATCTAGCGGGAGCCACCGGGGAGCTGTTTTTT. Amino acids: CASSNLAGATGELFF.

CDR3 in amino acids: CASSWAGGGEKLFF. The CDR3 DNA follows: TGTGCCAGCAGTTGGGCAGGGGGCGGTGAAAAACTGTTTTTT. The chain joins TRBV27 to TRBJ1-4; 8 nucleotides match TRBD1. V dropped 4 bases and J dropped 7; count of bases not matched to a gene: 5. The CDR3 has 14 amino acids. Germline assignment: CDR1 MNHEY and CDR2 SMNVEV (reference sequence).

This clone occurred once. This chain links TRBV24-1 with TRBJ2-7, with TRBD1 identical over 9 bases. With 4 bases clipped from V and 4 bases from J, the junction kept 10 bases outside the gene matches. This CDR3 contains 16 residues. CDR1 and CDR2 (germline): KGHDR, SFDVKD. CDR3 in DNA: TGTGCCACCAGTGAGCATCCGGGGACAGGGATTTACGAGCAGTACTTC. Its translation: CATSEHPGTGIYEQYF.

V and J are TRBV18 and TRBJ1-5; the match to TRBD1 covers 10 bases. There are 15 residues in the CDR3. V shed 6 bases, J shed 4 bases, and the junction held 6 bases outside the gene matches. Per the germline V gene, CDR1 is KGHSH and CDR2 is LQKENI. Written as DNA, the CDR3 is TGTGCCAGCTCGCCCAGACAGGGGGCGAATCAGCCCCAGCATTTT. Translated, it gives CASSPRQGANQPQHF.

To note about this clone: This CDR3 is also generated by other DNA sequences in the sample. Here the CDR3 reads CASGQGLNTEAFF. The CDR3 DNA follows: TGTGCCAGTGGACAGGGTTTGAACACTGAAGCTTTCTTT. The V and J genes are TRBV19 and TRBJ1-1, with TRBD1 matching over 8 bases. This CDR3 has 13 residues. From germline, CDR1 is LNHDA and CDR2 SQIVND (reference sequence). V dropped 8 bases and J dropped 0; count of bases not matched to a gene: 2.

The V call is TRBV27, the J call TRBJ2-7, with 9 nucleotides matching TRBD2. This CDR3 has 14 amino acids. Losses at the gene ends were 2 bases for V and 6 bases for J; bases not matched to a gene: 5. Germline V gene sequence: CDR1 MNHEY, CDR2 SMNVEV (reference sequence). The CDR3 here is CASSLQLAGSEQYF. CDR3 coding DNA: TGTGCCAGCAGTTTACAGCTAGCGGGATCCGAGCAGTACTTC.

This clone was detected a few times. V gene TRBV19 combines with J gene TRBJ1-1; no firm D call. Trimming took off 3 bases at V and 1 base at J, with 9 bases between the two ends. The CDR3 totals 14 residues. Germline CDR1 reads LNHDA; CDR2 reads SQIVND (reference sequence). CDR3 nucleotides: TGTGCCAGTAGTATCACGGTCCGGAACACTGAAGCTTTCTTT. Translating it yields CASSITVRNTEAFF. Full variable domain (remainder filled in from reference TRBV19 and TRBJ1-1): DGGITQSPKYLFRKEGQNVTLSCEQNLNHDAMYWYRQDPGQGLRLIYYSQIVNDFQKGDIAEGYSVSREKKESFPLTVTSAQKNPTAFYLCASSITVRNTEAFFGQGTRLTVV.